One T cell receptor (beta chain) is described in this entry. Its antigen remains unknown. The sample is drawn from a study of cytomegalovirus exposure and HLA in healthy donors. Background on the study: Inside one of the first data releases sat 85 million or so unique TCRs taken from HLA-typed donors. Study observations and caveats: By HLA locus, TCR association rates varied in a later analysis, with DRB1 showing the most and HLA-C the fewest. Exclusion applied to some V segments, including TRBV6-2 and TRBV6-3, as they were indistinguishable.

From germline, CDR1 is MNHEY and CDR2 SMNVEV (reference sequence). The CDR3 extends over 15 amino acids. J gave up 6 bases and V 6 bases, and 6 bases lay outside the gene matches. The study ran its PCR with 60 Vbeta and 13 Jbeta primers. Clones were read by immunoSEQ multiplex PCR, and TCRdb kept only the in-frame ones, dropping some. The table lists 180,000 or so clones, roughly 80% of them singletons. The rearrangement uses TRBV27 and TRBJ2-1; 12 bases are a match to TRBD2. The source is a woman aged 40 to 50 in good health and CMV-seropositive. The sample comprised PBMCs. The CDR3 nucleotides are TGTGCCAGCAGGGGACTAGCGGGCAAGCTCAATGAGCAGTTCTTC. It codes for CASRGLAGKLNEQFF.